These 15 T cell receptor beta chains came from one sample sequenced in a study of molecular identifiers for immune sequencing clone quantification. TCRdb processed the PCR reads anew with MiXCR; each CDR3 protein has one entry. Found here are roughly 300,000 distinct CDR3 sequences, about a quarter of them singletons; the top ten hold approximately 0.74%. Sequenced input: naive CD8+ T cells from blood, with Jurkat cell RNA spiked in. The sample's subset: FACS-sorted CD8+CD4-CCR7+CD45RA+ naive T cells. These receptors all stem from a human donor in good health. Some libraries in this study had Jurkat cell RNA spiked in.

This clonotype appeared many times. This chain joins TRBV29-1 and TRBJ2-5, with D perhaps matching TRBD1 (6 bases). CDR3 length: 13 amino acids. V was cut by 8 bases and J by 0 bases, with 13 bases left in between. Germline-derived CDR1 and CDR2 are SQVTM and ANQGSEA. The CDR3 nucleotides are TGCAGCTTCAGGGGACCGTACCAAGAGACCCAGTACTTC. This gives the protein CSFRGPYQETQYF. The variable domain in full, completed from reference TRBV29-1 and TRBJ2-5, reads SAVISQKPSRDICQRGTSLTIQCQVDSQVTMMFWYRQQPGQSLTLIATANQGSEATYESGFVIDKFPISRPNLTFSTLTVSNMSPEDSSIYLCSFRGPYQETQYFGPGTRLLVL.

About this clonotype itself: This is likely a read error, given that the CDR3 carries no conserved phenylalanine or tryptophan at its end. The genes are TRBV11-2 and TRBJ2-1; D remains ambiguous. This CDR3 is 15 amino acids long. Per germline, CDR1 SGHAT and CDR2 FQNNGV. V lost 0 bases and J 2 bases, leaving 8 bases between the germline ends. The CDR3: CASSLEASPYNEQFI. In DNA, the CDR3 is TGTGCCAGCAGCTTAGAGGCCAGCCCCTACAATGAGCAGTTCATC.

The gene calls are TRBV28 and TRBJ2-7; D uncertain. Trimming removed 11 bases at V and 0 bases at J, with 14 bases between. Germline CDR1 reads MDHEN; CDR2 reads SYDVKM. The CDR3 runs 13 residues. The CDR3 DNA reads TGTGCCCGCCGCCGTCCGGGCTCCTACGAGCAGTACTTC. This encodes CARRRPGSYEQYF.

The table lists this clonotype with a few counts. The chain uses TRBV28 and TRBJ1-5; D is perhaps TRBD1 (5 bases). Trimming took off 3 bases at V and 3 bases at J, with 12 bases between the two ends. The CDR3 runs to 15 residues. The germline gives CDR1 MDHEN, CDR2 SYDVKM. The CDR3 sequence: CASSFMGRNNQPQHF. The CDR3 nucleotides are TGTGCCAGCAGTTTTATGGGACGGAACAATCAGCCCCAGCATTTT.

This clonotype has only a few counts. The CDR3 nucleotides read TGTGCCAGTAGTATAGGTCCCCGGACTAGCGGAGCGCAAGAGACCCAGTACTTC. Translation: CASSIGPRTSGAQETQYF. The chain is built from TRBV19 and TRBJ2-5, with 10 bases that match TRBD2. The V and J ends lost 1 base and 2 bases, in that order; junction bases with no gene match: 10. This CDR3 has 18 residues. Looked up from germline, CDR1 is LNHDA and CDR2 is SQIVND (reference sequence).

This clonotype was counted between two and nine times. The V and J genes are TRBV10-3 and TRBJ2-3; D unresolved. The CDR3 loop spans 15 amino acids. V lost 2 bases and J 3 bases, leaving 12 bases between the germline ends. CDR1 ENHRY and CDR2 SYGVKD come from the germline V gene. The CDR3, as DNA: TGTGCCATCAGTGAGATGACCCTCCCAACAGATACGCAGTATTTT. Its protein is CAISEMTLPTDTQYF.

There are a few counts of this clonotype. The V and J genes are TRBV7-6 and TRBJ2-7, with 9 positions matching TRBD2. The V gene's germline CDR1 is SGHVS and CDR2 FNYEAQ. Trimming at V came to 4 bases and at J to 2 bases, leaving 6 bases not matched to a gene. The CDR3 has 15 amino acids. The CDR3 reads CASSSSGGGAYEQYF. In DNA form, the CDR3 reads TGTGCCAGCAGCTCCTCTGGCGGGGGGGCCTACGAGCAGTACTTC.

Details on this clonotype: With a much larger clone just one base away, this may be a read error. The chain joins TRBV29-1 to TRBJ2-1; 9 nucleotides align to TRBD1. This CDR3 comprises 15 residues. V trimming: 1 base; J trimming: 4 bases; junction bases outside the gene matches: 5. The V gene's germline CDR1 is SQVTM and CDR2 ANQGSEA. CDR3 coding DNA: TGCAGCGTTGAAGGGACAGGGGAGAGTTACAATGAGCAGTTCTTC. Amino acids: CSVEGTGESYNEQFF.

V is TRBV11-2 and J is TRBJ2-7, with D possibly being TRBD2 (5 bases). Germline-derived CDR1 and CDR2 are SGHAT and FQNNGV. Trimming took off 5 bases at V and 0 bases at J, with 17 bases between the two ends. This CDR3 comprises 16 residues. DNA of the CDR3: TGTGCCAGCAGCCCTCCGGGGTTCGGGCCCTCCTACGAGCAGTACTTC. It codes for CASSPPGFGPSYEQYF.

Note on this clonotype: A far larger clone is one base from this, pointing to a likely read error. The chain links TRBV4-3 to TRBJ2-7; the D call may be TRBD1 or TRBD2 (5 bases each). Per germline, CDR1 LGHNA and CDR2 YSLEER. The CDR3 has 14 residues. V lost 4 bases, J lost 0 bases, and 10 bases lay in between. The DNA of the CDR3 is TGCGCCAGCAGCCCGGGACCGAGCTCCTACGAGCAGTACTTC. Residues: CASSPGPSSYEQYF.

This clonotype was observed a handful of times. The CDR3 reads CATRQDSHSNQPQHF. The CDR3 nucleotides are TGTGCCACACGGCAGGACTCTCATAGCAATCAGCCCCAGCATTTT. The rearrangement joins TRBV15 to TRBJ1-5, with D hard to call. V lost 9 bases and J lost 0, with 15 bases in between. Germline lookup yields CDR1 LNHNV and CDR2 YYDKDF (reference sequence). The CDR3 contains 15 residues.

This clonotype was recorded a few times. The rearrangement joins TRBV19 to TRBJ1-5, with a weak D call TRBD1 (5 bases). Germline V gives CDR1 LNHDA, CDR2 SQIVND (reference sequence). This CDR3 is built from 13 residues. Trimming removed 5 bases at V and 5 bases at J, with 10 bases between. CDR3 nucleotides: TGTGCCAGTAGTGGGGGGACTCATCAGCCCCAGCATTTT. This codes for CASSGGTHQPQHF. The full variable domain, its missing parts supplied by reference TRBV19 and TRBJ1-5, is DGGITQSPKYLFRKEGQNVTLSCEQNLNHDAMYWYRQDPGQGLRLIYYSQIVNDFQKGDIAEGYSVSREKKESFPLTVTSAQKNPTAFYLCASSGGTHQPQHFGDGTRLSIL.

Points on this clonotype: One end of the junction fails to match germline, which may point to a read error. This CDR3 reads CAGRKTTGLGEGETQYF. CDR3 DNA sequence: TGTGCCGGCAGGAAAACGACAGGCTTAGGAGAGGGAGAGACCCAGTACTTC. The chain is built from TRBV11-2 and TRBJ2-5, with D maybe TRBD1 (6 bases). CDR1 is SGHAT and CDR2 is FQNNGV in the germline V gene. The CDR3 has 17 amino acids.

This clonotype was seen ten or more times. The chain couples TRBV20-1 to TRBJ1-2, with D hard to call. Trimming pared 4 bases from V and 4 bases from J, leaving 10 bases between. The CDR3 is 12 residues long. Germline V gene sequence: CDR1 DFQATT, CDR2 SNEGSKA (reference sequence). CDR3: CSAISDSYGYTF. In nucleotides, the CDR3 is TGCAGTGCTATTAGCGATTCCTATGGCTACACCTTC.

As to this clonotype: A read error may explain this, as a much larger clone is one base away. The J gene is TRBJ2-7, the V gene TRBV20-1; D unresolved. Germline loops: CDR1 DFQATT, CDR2 SNEGSKA (reference sequence). The CDR3 spans 12 residues. DNA for the CDR3: TGCAGTGTGCCCGCGTGGAGCTACGAGCGGTACTTC. This codes for CSVPAWSYERYF.